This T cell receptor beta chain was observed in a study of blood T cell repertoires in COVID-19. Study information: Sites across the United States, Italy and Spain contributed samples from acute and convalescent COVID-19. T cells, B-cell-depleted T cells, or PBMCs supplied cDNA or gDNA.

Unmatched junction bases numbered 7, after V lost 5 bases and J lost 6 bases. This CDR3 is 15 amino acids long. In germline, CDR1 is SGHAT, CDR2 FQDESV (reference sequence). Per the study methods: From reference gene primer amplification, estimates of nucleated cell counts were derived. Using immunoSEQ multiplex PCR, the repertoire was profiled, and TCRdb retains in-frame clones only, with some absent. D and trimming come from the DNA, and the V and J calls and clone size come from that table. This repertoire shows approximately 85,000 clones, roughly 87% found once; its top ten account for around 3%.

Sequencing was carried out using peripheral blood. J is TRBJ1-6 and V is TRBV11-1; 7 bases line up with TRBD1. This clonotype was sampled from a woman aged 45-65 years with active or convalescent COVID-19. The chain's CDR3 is CASSRQGGGNSPLHF. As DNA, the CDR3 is TGTGCCAGCAGCCGGCAAGGGGGCGGTAATTCACCCCTCCACTTT.